This T cell receptor beta chain was identified during a study of blood T cell repertoires in COVID-19. The CDR3 loop spans 13 amino acids. Germline CDR1 reads LGHNA; CDR2 reads YNFKEQ. V was clipped by 0 bases and J by 5 bases, with 7 bases between them. Profiling relied on immunoSEQ multiplex PCR, and the TCRdb table lists in-frame clones only, not all of them. The table shows about 140,000 clones, with about 83% occurring only once. The rearrangement uses TRBV4-2 and TRBJ2-5; D is unresolved. Material: peripheral blood. This TCR derives from a human donor in a cohort sampled during active COVID-19. The CDR3 DNA sequence: TGTGCCAGCAGCCAAGATTCCCGGGAGACCCAGTACTTC. Amino acids: CASSQDSRETQYF.